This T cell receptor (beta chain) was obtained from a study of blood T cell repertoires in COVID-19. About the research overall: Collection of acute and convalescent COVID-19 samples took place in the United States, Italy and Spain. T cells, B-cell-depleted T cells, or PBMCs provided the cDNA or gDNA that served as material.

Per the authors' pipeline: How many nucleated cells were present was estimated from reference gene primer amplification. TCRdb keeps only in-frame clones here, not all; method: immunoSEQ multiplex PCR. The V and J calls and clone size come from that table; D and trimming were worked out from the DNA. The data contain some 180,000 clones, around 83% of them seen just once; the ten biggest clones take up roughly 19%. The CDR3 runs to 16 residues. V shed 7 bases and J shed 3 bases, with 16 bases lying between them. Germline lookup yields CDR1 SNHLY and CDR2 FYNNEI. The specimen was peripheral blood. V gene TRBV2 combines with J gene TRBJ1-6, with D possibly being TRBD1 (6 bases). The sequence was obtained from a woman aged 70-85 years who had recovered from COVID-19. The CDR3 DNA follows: TGTGCCAGCACACAAGACAGGCGCCTCTATAATTCACCCCTCCACTTT. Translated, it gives CASTQDRRLYNSPLHF.